The TCR beta chain described here comes from a study of CD4 and CD8 cells across lung adenocarcinoma regions (dated by TCRdb to 2017 to 2018). A note on the overall study: Intratumor heterogeneity of the T cell receptor repertoire was examined by comparing tumor centers with tumor margins.

The germline V gene (reference sequence) specifies WNHNN as CDR1 and SYGVQD as CDR2. From its cysteine to its phenylalanine, the CDR3 spans 15 amino acids. Solely the CDR3 DNA is kept, with 45 bases framed from the first base. Concerning this clonotype itself: Its binding antigen is unknown. No much larger clonotype is one base removed from it; base qualities were not supplied.

Patients with localized lung adenocarcinoma, a subtype of non-small cell lung cancer, were used as donors. Samples were obtained from the centers of localized lung adenocarcinomas. CD8+ T cells from tumor tissue were profiled separately from CD4+ T cells for TCR repertoire analysis. The protocol used for the library was PCR. Sequenced using a HiSeq X Ten. Using fastp trimming at Q25 and MiXCR clonotype assembly, TCRdb reanalyzed the public sequencing data and kept in-frame beta chains. Every entry covers one CDR3 protein and lists the most common genes and DNA from its rows. This sample has 21,000 or so distinct CDR3 sequences in its table, and around 50% of those were observed once. The leading ten clones occupy under 35% of the sample.

The rearranged segments are TRBV10-1 and TRBJ2-3; the D gene could be TRBD1 or TRBD2, each one agreeing over 7 bases. The J call may be faulty, since TRBJ2-7 better matches the DNA end. The specimen was CD8+ T cells from the center of a lung tumor. In light of the paper, this sample's cell subset or site label describes: tumor center region. This clonotype was obtained from a female donor with lung adenocarcinoma. The CD4 and CD8 labels of this study may be unreliable. The nucleotide sequence is TGCGCCAGGGGAGGCGGGGGCGGGGACAGAGAGACGCAGTACTTC. This sequence encodes CARGGGGGDRETQYF.